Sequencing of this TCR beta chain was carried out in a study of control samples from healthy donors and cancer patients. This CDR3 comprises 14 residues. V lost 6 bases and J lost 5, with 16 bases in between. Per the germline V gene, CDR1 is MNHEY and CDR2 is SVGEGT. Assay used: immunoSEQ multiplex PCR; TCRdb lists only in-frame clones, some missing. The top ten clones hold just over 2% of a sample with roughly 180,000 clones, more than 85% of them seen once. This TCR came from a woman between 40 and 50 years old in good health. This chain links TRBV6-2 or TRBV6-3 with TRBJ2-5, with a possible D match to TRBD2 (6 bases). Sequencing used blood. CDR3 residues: CASRPLLARETQYF. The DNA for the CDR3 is TGTGCCAGCAGACCTTTACTAGCCAGGGAGACCCAGTACTTC.